This record looks at one T cell receptor (beta chain) sequence and its context. Assay used: immunoSEQ multiplex PCR; TCRdb lists only in-frame clones, some missing. The data show about a million clones, about 80% seen once. This sample was taken from a study of shared clonotypes between healthy human individuals. CDR1 MNHEY and CDR2 SVGAGI come from the germline V gene. The CDR3 totals 13 residues. Between the trimmed V and J ends, which lost 6 bases and 0 bases, there was a span of 9 bases. V and J are TRBV6-5 and TRBJ2-7; D could derive from TRBD1 or TRBD2 (5 bases each). The TCR originated in a man aged 18 to 35 in good health. Some clones in this sample may be carry-over from other donors' samples. Specimen: memory CD4+ T cells from PBMCs. Subset noted: CD45RA-negative fraction. CDR3 in amino acids: CASSQGPSYEQYF. The CDR3 DNA is TGTGCCAGCAGCCAGGGACCCTCCTACGAGCAGTACTTC.